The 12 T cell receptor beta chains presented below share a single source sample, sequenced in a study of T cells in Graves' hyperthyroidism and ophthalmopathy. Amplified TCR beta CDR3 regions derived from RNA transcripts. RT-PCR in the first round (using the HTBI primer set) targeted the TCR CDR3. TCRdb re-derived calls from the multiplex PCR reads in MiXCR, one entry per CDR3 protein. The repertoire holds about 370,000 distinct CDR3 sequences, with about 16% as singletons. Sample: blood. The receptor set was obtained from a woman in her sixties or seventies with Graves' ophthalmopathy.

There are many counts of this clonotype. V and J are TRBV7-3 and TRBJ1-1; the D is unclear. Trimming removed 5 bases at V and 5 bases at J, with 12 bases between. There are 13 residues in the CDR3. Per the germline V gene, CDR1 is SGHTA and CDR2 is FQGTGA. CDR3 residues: CASSPGRGTEAFF. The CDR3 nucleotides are TGTGCCAGCAGCCCCGGACGAGGGACTGAAGCTTTCTTT. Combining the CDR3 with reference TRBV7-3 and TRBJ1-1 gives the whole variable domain GAGVSQTPSNKVTEKGKYVELRCDPISGHTALYWYRQSLGQGPEFLIYFQGTGAADDSGLPNDRFFAVRPEGSVSTLKIQRTERGDSAVYLCASSPGRGTEAFFGQGTRLTVV.

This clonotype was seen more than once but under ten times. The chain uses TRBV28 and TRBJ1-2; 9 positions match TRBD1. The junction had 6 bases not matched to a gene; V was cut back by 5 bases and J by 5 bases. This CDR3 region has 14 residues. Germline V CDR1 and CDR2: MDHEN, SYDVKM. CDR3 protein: CASSNAGTGYGYTF. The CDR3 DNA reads TGTGCCAGCAGTAACGCCGGGACAGGGTATGGCTACACCTTC.

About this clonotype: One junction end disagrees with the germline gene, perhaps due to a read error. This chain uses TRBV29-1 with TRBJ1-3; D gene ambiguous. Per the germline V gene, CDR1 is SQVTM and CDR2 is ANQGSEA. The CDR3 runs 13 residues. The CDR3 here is CSVEGSSRNTIYF. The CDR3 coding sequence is TGCAGCGTTGAAGGCTCCTCTAGAAACACCATATATTTT. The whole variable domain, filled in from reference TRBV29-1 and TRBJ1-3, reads SAVISQKPSRDICQRGTSLTIQCQVDSQVTMMFWYRQQPGQSLTLIATANQGSEATYESGFVIDKFPISRPNLTFSTLTVSNMSPEDSSIYLCSVEGSSRNTIYFGEGSWLTVV.

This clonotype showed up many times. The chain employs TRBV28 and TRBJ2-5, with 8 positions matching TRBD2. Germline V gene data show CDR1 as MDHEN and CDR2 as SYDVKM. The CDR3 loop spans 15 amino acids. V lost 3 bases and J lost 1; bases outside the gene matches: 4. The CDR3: CASSLASGFQETQYF. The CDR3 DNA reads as TGTGCCAGCAGTTTGGCTAGCGGGTTCCAAGAGACCCAGTACTTC.

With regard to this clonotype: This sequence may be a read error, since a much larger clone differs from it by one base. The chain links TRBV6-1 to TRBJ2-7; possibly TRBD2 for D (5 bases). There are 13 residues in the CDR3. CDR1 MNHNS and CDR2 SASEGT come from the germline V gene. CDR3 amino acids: CTSSEGRAYEQYF. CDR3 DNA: TGTACCAGCAGTGAGGGCAGAGCCTACGAGCAGTACTTC.

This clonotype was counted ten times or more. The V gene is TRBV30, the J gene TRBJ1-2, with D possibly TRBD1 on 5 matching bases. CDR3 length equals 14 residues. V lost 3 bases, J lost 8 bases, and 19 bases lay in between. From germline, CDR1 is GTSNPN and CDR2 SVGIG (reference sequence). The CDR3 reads CAWSHTPTGRGYTF. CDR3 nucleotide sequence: TGTGCCTGGAGCCACACCCCAACAGGAAGGGGCTACACCTTC.

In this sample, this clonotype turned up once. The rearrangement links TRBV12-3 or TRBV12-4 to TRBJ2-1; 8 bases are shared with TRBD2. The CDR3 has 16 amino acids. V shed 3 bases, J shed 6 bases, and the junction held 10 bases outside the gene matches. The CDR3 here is CASSFPGGGGLNEQFF. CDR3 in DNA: TGTGCCAGCAGTTTCCCCGGGGGGGGGGGTCTCAATGAGCAGTTCTTC.

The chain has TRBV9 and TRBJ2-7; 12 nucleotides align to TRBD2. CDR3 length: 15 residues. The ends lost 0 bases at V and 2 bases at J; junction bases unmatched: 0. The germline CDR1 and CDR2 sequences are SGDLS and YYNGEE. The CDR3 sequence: CASSVGTSGTYEQYF. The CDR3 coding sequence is TGTGCCAGCAGCGTAGGGACTAGCGGGACCTACGAGCAGTACTTC.

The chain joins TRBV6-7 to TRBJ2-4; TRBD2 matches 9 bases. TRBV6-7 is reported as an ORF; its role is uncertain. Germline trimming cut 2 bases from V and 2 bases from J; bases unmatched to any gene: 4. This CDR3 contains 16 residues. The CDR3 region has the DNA TGTGCCAGCAGTTACGGGACTAGCCTACCCAAAAACATTCAGTACTTC. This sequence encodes CASSYGTSLPKNIQYF.

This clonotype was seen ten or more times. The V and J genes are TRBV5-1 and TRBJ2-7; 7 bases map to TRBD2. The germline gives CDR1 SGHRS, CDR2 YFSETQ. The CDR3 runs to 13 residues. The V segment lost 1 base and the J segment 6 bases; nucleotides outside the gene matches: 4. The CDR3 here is CASSLSGIGEQYF. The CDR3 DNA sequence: TGCGCCAGCAGCTTGAGCGGGATAGGCGAGCAGTACTTC.

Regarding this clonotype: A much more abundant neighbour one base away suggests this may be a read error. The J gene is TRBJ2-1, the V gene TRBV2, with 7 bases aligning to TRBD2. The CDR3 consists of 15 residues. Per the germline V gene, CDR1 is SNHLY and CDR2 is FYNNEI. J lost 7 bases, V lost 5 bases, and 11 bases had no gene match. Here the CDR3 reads CASSPTSATGNEQFF. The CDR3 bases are TGTGCCAGCAGTCCCACTAGCGCCACAGGAAATGAGCAGTTCTTC.

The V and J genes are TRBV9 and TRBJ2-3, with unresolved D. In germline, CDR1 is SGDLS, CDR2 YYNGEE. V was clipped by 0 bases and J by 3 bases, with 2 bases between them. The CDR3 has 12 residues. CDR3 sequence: CASSVATDTQYF. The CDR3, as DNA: TGTGCCAGCAGCGTAGCTACAGATACGCAGTATTTT.